What follows are 12 T cell receptor beta chains derived from one specimen sequenced in a study of shared clonotypes between healthy human individuals. The table came from immunoSEQ multiplex PCR; TCRdb's copy has only in-frame clones and leaves some out. Counted here are roughly 1,500,000 clones, 98% to 99% occurring once; the ten biggest clones make up under 0.45%. Sequences were obtained from naive CD4+ T cells sorted from blood. Subset in this sample: CD45RA+ positively selected. The origin of the receptors is a young man in good health.

This clone was seen once. The chain is built from TRBV9 and TRBJ2-2; 8 bases map to TRBD2. Germline CDR1 reads SGDLS; CDR2 reads YYNGEE. The CDR3 is 14 amino acids. V shed 3 bases, J shed 3 bases, and the junction held 1 base outside the gene matches. In DNA, the CDR3 is TGTGCCAGCAGCGCGCGGGGGGACACCGGGGAGCTGTTTTTT. Translating it yields CASSARGDTGELFF. Using reference TRBV9 and TRBJ2-2 for the parts outside the CDR3, the full variable domain is DSGVTQTPKHLITATGQRVTLRCSPRSGDLSVYWYQQSLDQGLQFLIQYYNGEERAKGNILERFSAQQFPDLHSELNLSSLELGDSALYFCASSARGDTGELFFGEGSRLTVL.

The J gene is TRBJ1-1, the V gene TRBV5-1, with 7 bases matching TRBD1. V dropped 5 bases and J dropped 0; count of bases not matched to a gene: 10. Per germline, CDR1 SGHRS and CDR2 YFSETQ. The CDR3 is made up of 16 amino acids. The CDR3 loop reads CASRPWTGGVNTEAFF. CDR3 bases: TGCGCCAGCAGGCCCTGGACAGGCGGGGTGAACACTGAAGCTTTCTTT.

This chain links TRBV6-5 with TRBJ2-1, with D perhaps TRBD2 (6 bases). Germline V CDR1 and CDR2: MNHEY, SVGAGI. The CDR3 loop spans 15 amino acids. Trimming removed 0 bases at V and 9 bases at J, with 15 bases between. The CDR3 nucleotides read TGTGCCAGCAGTTACTCCGGGGACTTTTTTTCTGAGCAGTTCTTC. Amino acids: CASSYSGDFFSEQFF.

A remark on this clone: Within the sample, other DNA sequences also encode this same CDR3. This sequence joins TRBV9 and TRBJ2-2; D remains ambiguous. This CDR3 has 13 amino acids. Germline V gives CDR1 SGDLS, CDR2 YYNGEE. Deletions cut 0 bases from V and 6 bases from J, with 6 bases between. CDR3 sequence (DNA): TGTGCCAGCAGCGTAGTGCTAGCCGGGGAGCTGTTTTTT. It yields the protein CASSVVLAGELFF.

This chain links TRBV25-1 with TRBJ1-5, with D perhaps matching TRBD1 (5 bases). Trimming pared 2 bases from V and 3 bases from J, leaving 11 bases between. Germline V gene sequence: CDR1 MGHDK, CDR2 SYGVNS. The CDR3 totals 15 residues. CDR3: CASSERGGVNQPQHF. Here the CDR3 DNA reads TGTGCCAGCAGTGAAAGGGGCGGCGTCAATCAGCCCCAGCATTTT.

The chain recombines TRBV19 with TRBJ2-2; D is unclear. Germline CDR1 LNHDA, CDR2 SQIVND (reference sequence). The CDR3 is 11 residues long. V dropped 4 bases and J dropped 9 bases, with 6 bases sitting between them. In DNA, the CDR3 is TGTGCCAGTAGTAGGCTCAGGGAGCTGTTTTTT. Translated: CASSRLRELFF.

The chain employs TRBV5-1 and TRBJ2-5; 8 nucleotides align to TRBD2. This CDR3 spans 16 amino acids. V lost 2 bases to trimming and J lost 1 base; unmatched junction nucleotides: 7. Germline lookup yields CDR1 SGHRS and CDR2 YFSETQ. CDR3 residues: CASSFSAGAIQETQYF. In nucleotides, the CDR3 is TGCGCCAGCAGCTTTTCAGCGGGAGCGATCCAAGAGACCCAGTACTTC. The variable domain in full, completed from reference TRBV5-1 and TRBJ2-5, reads KAGVTQTPRYLIKTRGQQVTLSCSPISGHRSVSWYQQTPGQGLQFLFEYFSETQRNKGNFPGRFSGRQFSNSRSEMNVSTLELGDSALYLCASSFSAGAIQETQYFGPGTRLLVL.

This sequence joins TRBV18 and TRBJ1-5, with TRBD1 matching 9 bases. Germline V gene data show CDR1 as KGHSH and CDR2 as LQKENI. This CDR3 is built from 17 residues. V lost 6 bases, J lost 0 bases, and 9 bases stayed unmatched. CDR3 nucleotide sequence: TGTGCCAGCTCTGTAATCACAGGGGGCACTAGCAATCAGCCCCAGCATTTT. This gives the protein CASSVITGGTSNQPQHF. Together with reference TRBV18 and TRBJ1-5, the CDR3 gives the full variable domain: NAGVMQNPRHLVRRRGQEARLRCSPMKGHSHVYWYRQLPEEGLKFMVYLQKENIIDESGMPKERFSAEFPKEGPSILRIQQVVRGDSAAYFCASSVITGGTSNQPQHFGDGTRLSIL.

A single count supports this clone. The V gene is TRBV5-1, the J gene TRBJ2-1, with 11 bases that match TRBD2. V was pared by 4 bases and J by 4 bases, with 4 bases of the junction left unmatched. The CDR3 is made up of 15 amino acids. The germline gives CDR1 SGHRS, CDR2 YFSETQ. The CDR3 region is CASSVGTSGYNEQFF. In DNA, the CDR3 is TGCGCCAGCAGCGTTGGGACTAGCGGTTACAATGAGCAGTTCTTC.

The chain couples TRBV10-3 to TRBJ2-3; perhaps TRBD1 as D (7 bases). The CDR3 length is 19 residues. V lost 2 bases to trimming and J lost 7 bases, with 28 bases between them. The germline V gene encodes CDR1 ENHRY and CDR2 SYGVKD. The CDR3 is CAISEPTGRVGGPLYTQYF. In DNA, the CDR3 is TGTGCCATCAGTGAGCCGACAGGGCGGGTGGGAGGCCCGTTATATACGCAGTATTTT.

The chain combines TRBV11-2 with TRBJ2-1; no definite D call. Germline-derived CDR1 and CDR2 are SGHAT and FQNNGV. This CDR3 region has 12 residues. Trimming removed 5 bases from V and 6 bases from J, with 8 bases in between. CDR3 residues: CASSRPSNEQFF. CDR3 DNA sequence: TGTGCCAGCAGCCGTCCTAGCAATGAGCAGTTCTTC.

This sequence joins TRBV10-2 and TRBJ2-7; D is perhaps TRBD2 (5 bases). CDR1 and CDR2 (germline): WSHSY, SAAADI. The CDR3 runs 13 residues. V was pared by 2 bases and J by 1 base, with 6 bases between. CDR3 bases: TGCGCCAGCAGTGAGCGGGAATCCTACGAGCAGTACTTC. Encoded protein: CASSERESYEQYF.